This T cell receptor beta chain was profiled in a study of cytotoxic CD8 clonotypes in ibrutinib-treated CLL. Targeted sequencing depth ranged from 1 in 200,000 to 1 in 1 million T cells. Profiled with immunoSEQ multiplex PCR; TCRdb holds only in-frame clones, not every one. The table lists 20,000 to 30,000 clones, approximately 71% of them singletons, with approximately 46% in the top ten. Remarks on this clone: Its target is unknown.

The length of the CDR3 is 15 residues. Germline CDR1 is GTSNPN and CDR2 is SVGIG (reference sequence). J gave up 3 bases and V 3 bases, and 8 bases lay outside the gene matches. General study results and limits: Clonality went up at the time of ibrutinib response, stayed stable in sustained remission, and later dropped back toward its baseline level at progression.

V gene TRBV30 combines with J gene TRBJ2-1, with 7 bases fitting TRBD1. This TCR was recovered from a human donor with chronic lymphocytic leukemia. Sequencing was performed on PBMCs, taken after 12 months of ibrutinib treatment. The CDR3 nucleotides read TGTGCCTGGAGGCCGAGACAGGGTCTCTACAATGAGCAGTTCTTC. Its translation is CAWRPRQGLYNEQFF.